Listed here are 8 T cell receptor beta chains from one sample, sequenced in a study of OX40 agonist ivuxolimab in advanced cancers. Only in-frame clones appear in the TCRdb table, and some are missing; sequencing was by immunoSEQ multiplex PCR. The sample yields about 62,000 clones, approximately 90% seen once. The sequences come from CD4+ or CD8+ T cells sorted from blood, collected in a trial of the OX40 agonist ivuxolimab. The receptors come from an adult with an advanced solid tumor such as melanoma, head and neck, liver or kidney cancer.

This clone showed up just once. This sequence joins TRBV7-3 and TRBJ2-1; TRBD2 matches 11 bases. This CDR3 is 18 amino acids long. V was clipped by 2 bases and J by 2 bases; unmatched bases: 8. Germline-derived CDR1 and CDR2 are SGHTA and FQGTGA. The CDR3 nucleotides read TGTGCCAGCAGCTTAGGATCGGGACTAGCGGTCCCCTACAATGAGCAGTTCTTC. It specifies CASSLGSGLAVPYNEQFF.

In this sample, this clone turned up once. In nucleotides, the CDR3 is TGTGCCAGCAGCCGGACTAGCGGAACCTACAATGAGCAGTTCTTC. This encodes CASSRTSGTYNEQFF. This chain uses TRBV9 with TRBJ2-1, with 10 bases lining up with TRBD2. The CDR3 consists of 15 residues. The J segment lost 2 bases and the V segment lost 4 bases, leaving 3 bases of the junction unmatched. The V gene's germline CDR1 is SGDLS and CDR2 YYNGEE.

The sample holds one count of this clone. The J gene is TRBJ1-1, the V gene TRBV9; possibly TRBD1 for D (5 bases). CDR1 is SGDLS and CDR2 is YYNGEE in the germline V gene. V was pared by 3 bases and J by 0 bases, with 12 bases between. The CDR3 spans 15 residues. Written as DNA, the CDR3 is TGTGCCAGCAGCGCTGCAGGGTTCATGAACACTGAAGCTTTCTTT. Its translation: CASSAAGFMNTEAFF.

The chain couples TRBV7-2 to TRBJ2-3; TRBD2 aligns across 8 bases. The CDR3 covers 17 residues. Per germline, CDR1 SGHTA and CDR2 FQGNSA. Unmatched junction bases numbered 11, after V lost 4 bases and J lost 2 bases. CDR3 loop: CASSSGVSGTLTDTQYF. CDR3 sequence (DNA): TGTGCCAGCAGCTCGGGAGTTAGCGGGACCCTCACAGATACGCAGTATTTT.

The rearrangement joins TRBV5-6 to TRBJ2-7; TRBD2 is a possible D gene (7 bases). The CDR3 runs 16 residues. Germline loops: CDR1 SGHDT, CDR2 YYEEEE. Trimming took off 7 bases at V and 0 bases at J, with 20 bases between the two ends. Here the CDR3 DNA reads TGTGCCAGCGGGCAATGGGGCGGGGGCCTCTCCTACGAGCAGTACTTC. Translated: CASGQWGGGLSYEQYF.

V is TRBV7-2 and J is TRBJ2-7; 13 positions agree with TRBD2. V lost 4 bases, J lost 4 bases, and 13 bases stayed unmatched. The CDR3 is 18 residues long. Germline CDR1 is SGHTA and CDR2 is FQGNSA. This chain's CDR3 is CASSSWTSGSGGRYEQYF. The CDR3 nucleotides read TGTGCCAGCAGCTCATGGACTAGCGGGAGTGGAGGTAGATACGAGCAGTACTTC. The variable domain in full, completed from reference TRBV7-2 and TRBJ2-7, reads GAGVSQSPSNKVTEKGKDVELRCDPISGHTALYWYRQSLGQGLEFLIYFQGNSAPDKSGLPSDRFSAERTGGSVSTLTIQRTQQEDSAVYLCASSSWTSGSGGRYEQYFGPGTRLTVT.

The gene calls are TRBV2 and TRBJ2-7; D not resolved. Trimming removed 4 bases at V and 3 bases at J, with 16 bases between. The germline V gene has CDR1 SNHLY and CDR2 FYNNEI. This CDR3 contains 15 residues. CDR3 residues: CASSVSWDPIYEQYF. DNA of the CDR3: TGTGCCAGCAGTGTTTCCTGGGATCCTATCTACGAGCAGTACTTC.

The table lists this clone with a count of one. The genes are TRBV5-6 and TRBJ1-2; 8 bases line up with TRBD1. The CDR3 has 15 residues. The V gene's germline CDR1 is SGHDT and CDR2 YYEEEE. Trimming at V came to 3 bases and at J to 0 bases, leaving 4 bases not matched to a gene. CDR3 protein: CASSWGDRSNYGYTF. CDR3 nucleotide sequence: TGTGCCAGCAGCTGGGGGGACAGGTCTAACTATGGCTACACCTTC. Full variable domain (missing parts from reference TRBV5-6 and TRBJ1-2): DAGVTQSPTHLIKTRGQQVTLRCSPKSGHDTVSWYQQALGQGPQFIFQYYEEEERQRGNFPDRFSGHQFPNYSSELNVNALLLGDSALYLCASSWGDRSNYGYTFGSGTRLTVV.